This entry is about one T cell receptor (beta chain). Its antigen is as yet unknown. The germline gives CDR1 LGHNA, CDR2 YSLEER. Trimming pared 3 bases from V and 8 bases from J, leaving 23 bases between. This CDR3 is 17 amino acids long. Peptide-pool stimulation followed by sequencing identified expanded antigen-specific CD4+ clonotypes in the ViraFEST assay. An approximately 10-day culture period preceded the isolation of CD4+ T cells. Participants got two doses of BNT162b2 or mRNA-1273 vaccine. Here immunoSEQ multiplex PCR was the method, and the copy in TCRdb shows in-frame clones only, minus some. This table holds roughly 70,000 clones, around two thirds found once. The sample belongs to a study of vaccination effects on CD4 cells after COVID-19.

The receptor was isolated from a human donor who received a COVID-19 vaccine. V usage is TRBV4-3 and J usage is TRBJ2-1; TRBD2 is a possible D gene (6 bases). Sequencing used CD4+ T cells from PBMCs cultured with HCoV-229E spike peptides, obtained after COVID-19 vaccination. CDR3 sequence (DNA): TGCGCCAGCAGCCAGAGAGTCGTCGCGGGGAGCAGTTATGAGCAGTTCTTC. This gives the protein CASSQRVVAGSSYEQFF.